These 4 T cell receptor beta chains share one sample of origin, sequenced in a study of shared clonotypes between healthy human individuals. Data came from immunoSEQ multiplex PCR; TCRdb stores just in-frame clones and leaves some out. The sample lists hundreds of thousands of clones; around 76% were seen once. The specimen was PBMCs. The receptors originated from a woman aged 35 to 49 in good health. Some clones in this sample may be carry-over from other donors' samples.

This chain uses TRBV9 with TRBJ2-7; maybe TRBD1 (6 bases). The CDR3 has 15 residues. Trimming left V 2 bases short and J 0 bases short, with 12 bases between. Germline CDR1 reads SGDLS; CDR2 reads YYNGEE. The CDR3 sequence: CASSVGGANSYEQYF. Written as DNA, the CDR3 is TGTGCCAGCAGCGTTGGGGGCGCAAACTCCTACGAGCAGTACTTC.

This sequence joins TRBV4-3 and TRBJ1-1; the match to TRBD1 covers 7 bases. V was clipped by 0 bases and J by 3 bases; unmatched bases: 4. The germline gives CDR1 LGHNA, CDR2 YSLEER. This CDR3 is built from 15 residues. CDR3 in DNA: TGCGCCAGCAGCCAAGAGACAGGGTCGGACACTGAAGCTTTCTTT. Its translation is CASSQETGSDTEAFF.

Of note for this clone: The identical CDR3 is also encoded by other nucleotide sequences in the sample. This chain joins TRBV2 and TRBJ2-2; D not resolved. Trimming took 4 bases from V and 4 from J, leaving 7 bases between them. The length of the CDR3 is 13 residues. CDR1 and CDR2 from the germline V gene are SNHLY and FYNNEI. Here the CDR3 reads CASSAQLTGELFF. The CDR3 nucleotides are TGTGCCAGCAGTGCTCAGCTCACCGGGGAGCTGTTTTTT. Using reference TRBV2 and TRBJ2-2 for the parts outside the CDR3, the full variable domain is EPEVTQTPSHQVTQMGQEVILRCVPISNHLYFYWYRQILGQKVEFLVSFYNNEISEKSEIFDDQFSVERPDGSNFTLKIRSTKLEDSAMYFCASSAQLTGELFFGEGSRLTVL.

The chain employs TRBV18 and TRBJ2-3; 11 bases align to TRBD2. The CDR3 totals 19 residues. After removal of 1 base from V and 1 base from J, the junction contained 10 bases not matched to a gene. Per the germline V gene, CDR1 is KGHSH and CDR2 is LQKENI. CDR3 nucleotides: TGTGCCAGCTCACCACGAGGCCTAGCGGGAGGCCGGGGCACAGATACGCAGTATTTT. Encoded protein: CASSPRGLAGGRGTDTQYF. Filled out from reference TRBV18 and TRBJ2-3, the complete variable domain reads NAGVMQNPRHLVRRRGQEARLRCSPMKGHSHVYWYRQLPEEGLKFMVYLQKENIIDESGMPKERFSAEFPKEGPSILRIQQVVRGDSAAYFCASSPRGLAGGRGTDTQYFGPGTRLTVL.